This section outlines one TCR beta chain sequence together with its context. The target antigen is unknown. The source of the sample is a study of cytomegalovirus exposure and HLA in healthy donors. PCR was performed using 60 Vbeta and 13 Jbeta primers. Authors' processing steps: There were about 88 million unique TCR beta chains by a later count, and 8.5 million to 14 million of them were shared. Sequencing used immunoSEQ multiplex PCR; TCRdb keeps in-frame clones, though not all of them. D and trimming come from the DNA, and the V and J calls and clone size come from that table. This table has under 150,000 clones, almost 85% appearing once. The CDR3 totals 18 residues. CDR1 and CDR2 (germline): SGHVS, FQNEAQ. The V gene lost 0 bases and the J gene lost 0 bases, with 17 bases spanning the gap. The study's findings and limits: Per a prior analysis, the majority of TCR beta V segments were productive roughly 90% or roughly 30% of the time. It emerged from a later analysis that several of the most significant clusters appeared to be linked to common viral pathogens. It was reported in a later analysis that an Asian-associated ancestry cluster showed fewer N-insertions than the 666-donor mean.

This clonotype originated in a boy younger than 10 in good health and CMV-seronegative. Input material: PBMCs. The J gene is TRBJ1-1, the V gene TRBV7-8; D gene unclear. In DNA form, the CDR3 reads TGTGCCAGCAGCTTAGCATCTGACCTAACCACTATGAACACTGAAGCTTTCTTT. The encoded protein is CASSLASDLTTMNTEAFF.